A single sample is the source of the 24 T cell receptor beta chains below, sequenced in a study of CD8 T cells in Susac syndrome (dated by TCRdb to between 2017 and 2020). The protocol used for the library was the immunoSEQ multiplex PCR assay. RNA was extracted using the RNeasy kit, and roughly 0.5 to 1 microgram was reverse transcribed with random hexamers. TCRdb cleaned the public reads at Q25 with fastp, built clones with MiXCR and kept in-frame beta chains. CDR3 protein sequences are deduplicated, and each keeps its most common genes and DNA. The sample table contains approximately 160,000 distinct CDR3 sequences; only one count was recorded for around 90% of them. 0.065% to 0.085% of the sample comes from the top ten. Sequencing was done on a sample of CD4+ T cells from PBMCs. The receptors here all came from a human donor in good health.

This chain links TRBV20-1 with TRBJ2-7; 9 nucleotides line up with TRBD2. V lost 0 bases to trimming and J lost 7 bases; unmatched junction nucleotides: 10. Germline lookup yields CDR1 DFQATT and CDR2 SNEGSKA (reference sequence). The CDR3 has 15 residues. The CDR3 DNA is TGCAGTGCTAGAGATCCGCGGGGGGGCCTGTGGGAGCAGTACTTC. This translates into CSARDPRGGLWEQYF.

This chain connects TRBV3-1 to TRBJ1-2; TRBD1 aligns across 7 bases. With V trimmed by 4 bases and J by 4 bases, 12 bases remained unmatched. The length of the CDR3 is 16 residues. Looked up from germline, CDR1 is LGHDT and CDR2 is YNNKEL (reference sequence). The CDR3 nucleotides read TGTGCCAGCAGCCCCGGGCAGGGGGACGGAGGCTATGGCTACACCTTC. It yields the protein CASSPGQGDGGYGYTF.

This chain uses TRBV7-9 with TRBJ1-2; a weak D match, TRBD1 (5 bases). The V gene lost 5 bases and the J gene lost 3 bases, with 13 bases spanning the gap. Germline V CDR1 and CDR2: SEHNR, FQNEAQ (reference sequence). The CDR3 covers 14 residues. CDR3 DNA: TGTGCCAGCAGCCCCCGTGGGGGGGACTATGGCTACACCTTC. This gives the protein CASSPRGGDYGYTF.

V and J are TRBV5-6 and TRBJ2-7; D unresolved. Germline CDR1 and CDR2: SGHDT and YYEEEE. The V gene lost 1 base and the J gene lost 1 base, with 6 bases spanning the gap. CDR3 size: 13 residues. CDR3 sequence (DNA): TGTGCCAGCAGCTTGATCCGATCCTACGAGCAGTACTTC. Translated, it gives CASSLIRSYEQYF.

This chain links TRBV20-1 with TRBJ2-3; 7 bases align to TRBD2. CDR3 size: 17 residues. Germline CDR1 is DFQATT and CDR2 is SNEGSKA (reference sequence). V was clipped by 0 bases and J by 2 bases; unmatched bases: 11. CDR3 nucleotides: TGCAGTGCTAGAGACAGGGTCAGCGGGACGAACACAGATACGCAGTATTTT. This codes for CSARDRVSGTNTDTQYF.

CDR3 protein: CASSFGLAGGFEQYF. CDR3 DNA: TGTGCCAGCAGTTTCGGACTAGCGGGAGGGTTTGAGCAGTACTTC. V is TRBV12-3 or TRBV12-4 and J is TRBJ2-7; 15 bases align to TRBD2. This CDR3 spans 15 amino acids. The V and J ends lost 3 bases and 7 bases, in that order; junction bases with no gene match: 4.

The V call is TRBV23-1, the J call TRBJ2-3; maybe TRBD1 (6 bases). TRBV23-1 qualifies as an ORF whose function is uncertain. V gave up 2 bases and J gave up 1 base, with 10 bases separating them. The CDR3 runs to 15 residues. In nucleotides, the CDR3 is TGCGCCAGCAGTCAACCAGGGGTGGGCACAGATACGCAGTATTTT. It specifies CASSQPGVGTDTQYF.

The CDR3 is CASSQDGLGFYEQYF. In DNA, the CDR3 is TGTGCCAGCAGCCAAGATGGGCTAGGGTTCTACGAGCAGTACTTC. The chain is built from TRBV3-1 and TRBJ2-7; unclear D gene. The CDR3 totals 15 residues. Germline values: CDR1 LGHDT, CDR2 YNNKEL (reference sequence). Trimming left V 0 bases short and J 3 bases short, with 12 bases between.

With regard to this clonotype: A junction boundary mismatches the germline segment, possibly from a read error. The rearrangement links TRBV29-1 to TRBJ1-2; D unclear. Germline CDR1 reads SQVTM; CDR2 reads ANQGSEA. The CDR3 spans 13 residues. CDR3 residues: CSIESTSSHGYTF. CDR3 DNA: TGCAGCATTGAGAGCACCTCTTCGCATGGCTACACCTTC.

V gene TRBV3-1 combines with J gene TRBJ2-1; D not certain. The CDR3 length is 13 residues. Trimming took off 4 bases at V and 10 bases at J, with 14 bases between the two ends. Germline values: CDR1 LGHDT, CDR2 YNNKEL (reference sequence). The chain's CDR3 is CASSPLTIGEQFF. The CDR3 DNA reads TGTGCCAGCAGCCCACTTACGATTGGAGAGCAGTTCTTC.

V and J are TRBV6-5 and TRBJ2-7; possible D gene TRBD1, 6 bases. CDR3 size: 15 residues. Looked up from germline, CDR1 is MNHEY and CDR2 is SVGAGI. V shed 5 bases and J shed 3 bases, with 17 bases lying between them. The CDR3 protein is CASSQTGTPIYEQYF. The CDR3 DNA reads as TGTGCCAGCAGTCAGACCGGGACACCGATCTACGAGCAGTACTTC.

As to this clonotype: A junction boundary mismatches the germline segment, possibly from a read error. The chain couples TRBV6-5 to TRBJ1-4; TRBD1 matches 7 bases. The CDR3 length is 13 residues. Germline values: CDR1 MNHEY, CDR2 SVGAGI. In DNA, the CDR3 is TGTGCCAGCCGAATCACCGACAGGGCCCCCGAAGAGTTT. Encoded protein: CASRITDRAPEEF.

The chain uses TRBV20-1 and TRBJ2-1, with 11 positions matching TRBD2. CDR1 DFQATT and CDR2 SNEGSKA come from the germline V gene (reference sequence). V lost 0 bases and J lost 1; bases outside the gene matches: 8. The CDR3 length is 18 residues. CDR3 DNA: TGCAGTGCTAGAGATCTTGGCGGGACTAGCGGTTCCTACAATGAGCAGTTCTTC. Protein product: CSARDLGGTSGSYNEQFF.

The chain has TRBV5-1 and TRBJ1-1; D gene uncertain. There are 17 residues in the CDR3. V dropped 4 bases and J dropped 0 bases, with 19 bases sitting between them. CDR1 is SGHRS, CDR2 YFSETQ, per germline. The CDR3 sequence is CASSPSARGSMNTEAFF. DNA of the CDR3: TGCGCCAGCAGCCCATCAGCCCGGGGTTCAATGAACACTGAAGCTTTCTTT.

V usage is TRBV4-2 and J usage is TRBJ1-4; D is uncertain. The CDR3 contains 14 residues. Germline V gene sequence: CDR1 LGHNA, CDR2 YNFKEQ. Trimming pared 0 bases from V and 4 bases from J, leaving 6 bases between. CDR3 coding DNA: TGTGCCAGCAGCCAAGATCGCGGTAATGAAAAACTGTTTTTT. Amino acids: CASSQDRGNEKLFF.

The rearrangement links TRBV6-5 to TRBJ1-2; 7 bases line up with TRBD1. Germline loops: CDR1 MNHEY, CDR2 SVGAGI. CDR3 length: 17 amino acids. The J segment lost 6 bases and the V segment lost 1 base, leaving 14 bases of the junction unmatched. The CDR3 coding sequence is TGTGCCAGCAGTTACTTGAGCCGCTCAGGGGGGAGGGATGGCTACACCTTC. It codes for CASSYLSRSGGRDGYTF.

The chain is built from TRBV3-1 and TRBJ1-1; D is uncertain. Trimming removed 4 bases at V and 1 base at J, with 10 bases between. CDR1 LGHDT and CDR2 YNNKEL come from the germline V gene (reference sequence). This CDR3 spans 14 amino acids. This chain's CDR3 is CASSRLSENTEAFF. The CDR3 DNA is TGTGCCAGCAGCCGTCTCTCAGAGAACACTGAAGCTTTCTTT.

Remarks on this clonotype: The germline gene is not matched at one end of the junction; a read error may be the cause. The chain recombines TRBV18 with TRBJ1-2; D unclear. Germline assignment: CDR1 KGHSH and CDR2 LQKENI. The CDR3 is made up of 15 amino acids. Written as DNA, the CDR3 is TGTGCCAGCTCATCACCACAGACTTCTAACTATGGCTACACCTTC. As protein: CASSSPQTSNYGYTF.

CDR3 residues: CASRDRDYLNEQFF. The CDR3 DNA follows: TGTGCCAGCAGGGACCGGGACTACCTCAATGAGCAGTTCTTC. The chain links TRBV2 to TRBJ2-1; 7 bases align to TRBD2. Germline CDR1 and CDR2: SNHLY and FYNNEI. The CDR3 is made up of 14 amino acids. V trimming: 6 bases; J trimming: 6 bases; junction bases outside the gene matches: 8.

The rearrangement joins TRBV18 to TRBJ2-4; TRBD2 might be the D (6 bases). Deletions cut 5 bases from V and 3 bases from J, with 11 bases between. CDR1 is KGHSH and CDR2 is LQKENI in the germline V gene. This CDR3 region has 14 residues. CDR3 sequence reads: CASSTGSNKNIQYF. CDR3 nucleotide sequence: TGTGCCAGCTCAACCGGGAGTAACAAAAACATTCAGTACTTC.

The chain's CDR3 is CASSQETLNTEAFF. The CDR3 nucleotides are TGCGCCAGCAGCCAAGAGACACTGAACACTGAAGCTTTCTTT. V and J are TRBV4-3 and TRBJ1-1; D is ambiguous. The V end lost 0 bases, the J end lost 0 bases, and 5 bases lay between the germline ends. This CDR3 has 14 amino acids. Per the germline V gene, CDR1 is LGHNA and CDR2 is YSLEER.

This clonotype was counted once. This chain uses TRBV18 with TRBJ1-1; D gene uncertain. CDR1 KGHSH and CDR2 LQKENI come from the germline V gene. The CDR3 contains 14 residues. V was cut by 3 bases and J by 1 base, with 9 bases left in between. CDR3 sequence reads: CASSPSSTNTEAFF. The CDR3 coding sequence is TGTGCCAGCTCACCCTCGTCAACGAACACTGAAGCTTTCTTT.

The rearrangement joins TRBV6-2 or TRBV6-3 to TRBJ2-7; D uncertain. The CDR3 spans 13 residues. Germline CDR1 MNHEY, CDR2 SVGEGT. Trimming took 7 bases from V and 6 from J, leaving 16 bases between them. This CDR3 reads CASNLGPDGEQYF. The CDR3 coding sequence is TGTGCCAGCAATCTGGGTCCAGATGGCGAGCAGTACTTC.

The genes are TRBV5-6 and TRBJ1-6, with D maybe TRBD1 (5 bases). The CDR3 is 16 amino acids. Germline V lookup: CDR1 SGHDT, CDR2 YYEEEE. Deletions cut 2 bases from V and 4 bases from J, with 13 bases between. The CDR3 protein is CASSFGWAGYNSPLHF. CDR3 nucleotides: TGTGCCAGCAGCTTTGGCTGGGCAGGGTATAATTCACCCCTCCACTTT.